A selection of T cell receptor beta chains follows, all from one sample in a study of TIL therapy for anti-PD-1-resistant metastatic lung cancer. Using immunoSEQ multiplex PCR, the repertoire was profiled, and TCRdb retains in-frame clones only, with some absent. The data contain about 7,200 clones, less than 85% of them singletons. The source was tumor tissue, collected at baseline. The receptors here all came from a person aged 25 to 85 with non-small cell lung cancer. Both conserved end residues are part of each CDR3. The D gene is left open where the match is weak. Not every row has a clone size; where given, it reads once, few, many or a size class.

J | size | D | V | length | CDR3 | DNA
TRBJ2-1 | . | . | TRBV19 | 13 | CASRAGGRNEQFF | TGTGCCTCTAGAGCCGGGGGCAGGAATGAGCAGTTCTTC
TRBJ2-7 | . | TRBD2 | TRBV5-6 | 15 | CASSLGLAGVWEQYF | TGTGCCAGCAGTCTCGGACTAGCGGGAGTGTGGGAGCAGTACTTC
TRBJ2-3 | . | . | TRBV5-1 | 12 | CASSLDEGHQNF | TGCGCCAGCAGCTTGGACGAAGGGCACCAGAATTTT
TRBJ1-2 | . | . | TRBV28 | 13 | CASSPRGLEGYTF | TGTGCCAGCAGTCCAAGGGGCCTTGAGGGCTACACCTTC
TRBJ2-4 | . | . | TRBV5-6 | 14 | CASSFAGTRHIQYF | TGTGCCAGCAGCTTTGCCGGGACACGACACATTCAGTACTTC
TRBJ2-7 | . | . | TRBV27 | 15 | CASSSYSGRYEEQYF | TGTGCCAGCAGTTCGTATAGCGGACGCTACGAGGAGCAGTACTTC
TRBJ1-2 | . | . | TRBV6-1 | 14 | CASRTRDINYGYTF | TGTGCCAGCAGAACCCGGGACATCAACTATGGCTACACCTTC
TRBJ1-1 | few | TRBD1 | TRBV5-6 | 15 | CASSLGGGRDRGAFF | TGTGCCAGCAGCTTGGGAGGGGGCAGGGACAGAGGGGCTTTCTTT
TRBJ1-5 | . | . | TRBV28 | 13 | CASKRGGNQPQHF | TGTGCCAGCAAGAGGGGCGGAAATCAGCCCCAGCATTTT
TRBJ2-3 | . | TRBD2 | TRBV7-2 | 15 | CASTSGGGGTDTQYF | TGTGCCAGCACCTCCGGGGGGGGAGGCACAGATACGCAGTATTTT
TRBJ1-2 | . | . | TRBV28 | 13 | CASSLRGQYGYTF | TGTGCCAGCAGTTTGAGGGGCCAGTATGGCTACACCTTC
TRBJ2-2 | . | TRBD2 | TRBV28 | 16 | CASSPWGGSGTGELFF | TGTGCCAGCAGTCCCTGGGGCGGGAGCGGCACCGGGGAGCTGTTTTTT
TRBJ2-1 | . | . | TRBV19 | 15 | CASSFDRSSYNEQFF | TGTGCCAGTAGTTTTGACCGAAGCTCCTACAATGAGCAGTTCTTC
TRBJ1-6 | . | . | TRBV9 | 14 | CASSVRPTNSPLHF | TGTGCCAGCAGCGTACGGCCGACGAATTCACCCCTCCACTTT
TRBJ1-3 | . | . | TRBV9 | 13 | CASSDSSGNTIYF | TGTGCCAGCAGCGACAGCTCTGGAAACACCATATATTTT
TRBJ2-2 | . | TRBD2 | TRBV5-1 | 15 | CASSRREGRIGELFF | TGCGCCAGCAGCCGGCGGGAGGGCCGTATCGGGGAGCTGTTTTTT
TRBJ2-7 | few | . | TRBV6-5 | 14 | CASSYQDGSYEQYF | TGTGCCAGCAGTTACCAGGACGGGTCCTACGAGCAGTACTTC
TRBJ1-1 | . | . | TRBV6-6 | 13 | CASSYSRDTEAFF | TGTGCCAGCAGTTACTCCCGGGACACTGAAGCTTTCTTT
TRBJ2-7 | few | . | TRBV7-2 | 15 | CASSLGPGPQYEQYF | TGTGCCAGCAGCTTAGGTCCCGGGCCTCAATACGAGCAGTACTTC
TRBJ2-2 | . | . | TRBV7-2 | 15 | CASSSYGAFTGELFF | TGTGCCAGCAGCTCCTATGGGGCTTTCACCGGGGAGCTGTTTTTT
TRBJ2-7 | . | TRBD1 | TRBV5-6 | 16 | CASSFLRDRLSYEQYF | TGTGCCAGCAGCTTCCTCCGGGACAGGCTCTCCTACGAGCAGTACTTC